This is a list of T cell receptor beta chains from one sample in a study of beta chain features in type 1 diabetes. The repertoire was sequenced with immunoSEQ multiplex PCR; TCRdb's copy has only in-frame clones and lacks some. The repertoire holds about 190,000 clones, with roughly 8% as singletons. The sequenced material came from central memory CD4+ T cells from blood. The receptor source for this set is a man in his late teens or twenties with type 1 diabetes. The CDR3 runs from the conserved cysteine through the conserved F or W. The D gene is left open where the match is weak. Some rows have no size entry. The others give once, few or many, or a class for an expanded clone.

.,TRBJ2-7,.,TRBV28,CASEGSSYEQYF,TGTGCCAGCGAGGGCAGCTCCTACGAGCAGTACTTC
.,TRBJ2-7,TRBD1,TRBV5-4,CASSFPGGNYEQYF,TGTGCCAGCAGCTTTCCAGGGGGTAATTACGAGCAGTACTTC
.,TRBJ2-1,TRBD2,TRBV10-2,CATRRGTSGRDEQFF,TGCGCCACCAGGCGCGGGACTAGCGGGAGAGATGAGCAGTTCTTC
few,TRBJ1-2,TRBD1,TRBV5-1,CASSPSTGNYGYTF,TGCGCCAGCAGCCCCTCGACAGGGAACTATGGCTACACCTTC
few,TRBJ2-7,.,TRBV29-1,CSWSSTGTGEQYF,TGCAGCTGGTCCAGCACAGGTACAGGCGAGCAGTACTTC
few,TRBJ1-5,TRBD1,TRBV2,CASRDRVFSQPQHF,TGTGCCAGCAGGGACAGGGTGTTTAGTCAGCCCCAGCATTTT
few,TRBJ1-2,.,TRBV29-1,CSVSGQNYGYTF,TGCAGCGTCAGCGGACAGAACTATGGCTACACCTTC
few,TRBJ1-1,.,TRBV9,CASTSGGSTEAFF,TGTGCCAGCACCTCGGGTGGTAGCACTGAAGCTTTCTTT
.,TRBJ2-7,TRBD1,TRBV6-5,CASSYSGQANEQYF,TGTGCCAGCAGTTACTCAGGACAGGCCAACGAGCAGTACTTC
.,TRBJ1-4,.,TRBV7-2,CASSLTITNEKLFF,TGTGCCAGCAGCCTCACAATCACCAATGAAAAACTGTTTTTT
few,TRBJ2-7,TRBD2,TRBV9,CASSPGLAARYEQYF,TGTGCCAGCAGCCCCGGACTAGCGGCACGCTACGAGCAGTACTTC
.,TRBJ2-5,.,TRBV30,CAWSLNRKKTQYF,TGTGCCTGGAGTCTAAATCGAAAGAAGACCCAGTACTTC
.,TRBJ1-2,TRBD1,TRBV28,CASSTSDRFVGGYTF,TGTGCCAGCAGCACCTCGGACAGGTTCGTGGGTGGCTACACCTTC
.,TRBJ2-3,.,TRBV9,CASSAQPGTDTQYF,TGTGCCAGCAGTGCTCAACCGGGCACAGATACGCAGTATTTT
few,TRBJ2-5,.,TRBV23-1,CASSCPFQETQYF,TGCGCCAGCAGTTGTCCGTTCCAAGAGACCCAGTACTTC
.,TRBJ2-3,TRBD1,TRBV28,CASSPGQGAPGTDTQYF,TGTGCCAGCAGCCCGGGACAGGGGGCGCCCGGCACAGATACGCAGTATTTT
few,TRBJ1-6,.,TRBV25-1,CASSPGQNSPLHF,TGTGCCAGCAGTCCGGGACAAAATTCACCCCTCCACTTT
.,TRBJ2-2,.,TRBV11-2,CASSAGSGPTGELFF,TGTGCCAGCAGCGCTGGGAGCGGACCCACCGGGGAGCTGTTTTTT